This T cell receptor (beta chain) was retrieved from a study of tumor T cells in aggressive B-cell lymphoma. Trimming left V 5 bases short and J 6 bases short, with 18 bases between. CDR1 SGHAT and CDR2 FQNNGV come from the germline V gene. CDR3 size: 15 residues. The protocol was immunoSEQ multiplex PCR, while the TCRdb copy is restricted to in-frame clones and leaves out a portion. Among around 1,700 clones, 93% were seen once, and the ten largest hold roughly 7.9%. The sequenced sample consisted of tumor tissue. This chain uses TRBV11-2 with TRBJ2-3; maybe TRBD1 (6 bases). The source of this sequence is an adult with diffuse large B cell lymphoma. Some clones in this sample may be carry-over from other donors' samples. CDR3 amino acids: CASSQGHRQGDTQYF. The CDR3 DNA reads TGTGCCAGCAGCCAGGGACACCGTCAGGGGGATACGCAGTATTTT.